Listed below are T cell receptor beta chains from one sample, sequenced in a study of blood T cell repertoires in COVID-19. Sequencing used immunoSEQ multiplex PCR; TCRdb keeps in-frame clones, though not all of them. The sample holds about 350,000 clones, 88% seen once. Sample: PBMCs or T cells enriched from blood (not recorded which). These receptors all come from a woman between 25 and 40 years old who had been exposed to COVID-19. Both conserved end residues are trimmed from each CDR3.

J,V,CDR3
TRBJ2-7,TRBV3-1/TRBV3-2,ASSPLPGLAGPLGYEQY
TRBJ1-5,TRBV5-7,ASSLGPGGAWH
TRBJ1-1,TRBV18,ASSPPSAGYTEAF
TRBJ2-7,TRBV6-2/TRBV6-3,ASSYRGQGYEQY
TRBJ1-1,TRBV12-3/TRBV12-4,ASSLGPGAEAF
TRBJ2-7,TRBV6-5,ASSSPHRDRVYEQY
TRBJ2-3,TRBV28,ASSLRGGSVKDTQY
TRBJ2-1,TRBV20-1,SASVGETTSIYNEQF
TRBJ2-1,TRBV5-1,ASSLQAGGNEQF
TRBJ1-4,TRBV7-9,ASSINRDQGEKLF
TRBJ2-1,TRBV9,ASSVATTTSGITHEQF
TRBJ2-1,TRBV12-5,ASGLEGPGQF
TRBJ2-6,TRBV5-1,ASSLDTSGRAHSGANVLT
TRBJ1-5,TRBV2,ASSAGTEEHSNQPQH
TRBJ2-2,TRBV5-4,ASSPTSGRANTGELF
TRBJ2-7,TRBV28,ASSLYQGFDEQY
TRBJ1-2,TRBV7-9,ASSKQVNYGYT
TRBJ1-2,TRBV28,ASSLPGTGNGYT
TRBJ2-7,TRBV28,ASSPPRQSYEQY
TRBJ2-5,TRBV15,ATSRGGVQETQY
TRBJ2-3,TRBV5-1,ASNIGGEDTQY
TRBJ2-1,TRBV12-3/TRBV12-4,ASRQGGNNEQF
TRBJ1-3,TRBV6-6,ATFTGISGNTIY
TRBJ2-1,TRBV19,ASSSGTGRNEQF
TRBJ1-1,TRBV24-1,ATSESGVPNTEAF
TRBJ1-2,TRBV7-9,ASSLAYPSQDYGYT
TRBJ1-5,TRBV9,ASSVAPVNQPQH
TRBJ2-5,TRBV5-4,ASSFYGTGVGVQETQY
TRBJ2-1,TRBV5-1,ASSSSGNEQF
TRBJ1-1,TRBV10-1,ASSGTGRFEAF
TRBJ1-1,TRBV3-1/TRBV3-2,ASTAKGTGLNTEAF
TRBJ2-7,TRBV27,ASYPSAGQVGEQY
TRBJ2-4,TRBV5-5,ASSLAGVTDIQY
TRBJ1-5,TRBV27,ASSLYSDRGNQPQH
TRBJ1-2,TRBV24-1,ATSDSGGYT
TRBJ2-7,TRBV19,ASSSTGTGPYEQY